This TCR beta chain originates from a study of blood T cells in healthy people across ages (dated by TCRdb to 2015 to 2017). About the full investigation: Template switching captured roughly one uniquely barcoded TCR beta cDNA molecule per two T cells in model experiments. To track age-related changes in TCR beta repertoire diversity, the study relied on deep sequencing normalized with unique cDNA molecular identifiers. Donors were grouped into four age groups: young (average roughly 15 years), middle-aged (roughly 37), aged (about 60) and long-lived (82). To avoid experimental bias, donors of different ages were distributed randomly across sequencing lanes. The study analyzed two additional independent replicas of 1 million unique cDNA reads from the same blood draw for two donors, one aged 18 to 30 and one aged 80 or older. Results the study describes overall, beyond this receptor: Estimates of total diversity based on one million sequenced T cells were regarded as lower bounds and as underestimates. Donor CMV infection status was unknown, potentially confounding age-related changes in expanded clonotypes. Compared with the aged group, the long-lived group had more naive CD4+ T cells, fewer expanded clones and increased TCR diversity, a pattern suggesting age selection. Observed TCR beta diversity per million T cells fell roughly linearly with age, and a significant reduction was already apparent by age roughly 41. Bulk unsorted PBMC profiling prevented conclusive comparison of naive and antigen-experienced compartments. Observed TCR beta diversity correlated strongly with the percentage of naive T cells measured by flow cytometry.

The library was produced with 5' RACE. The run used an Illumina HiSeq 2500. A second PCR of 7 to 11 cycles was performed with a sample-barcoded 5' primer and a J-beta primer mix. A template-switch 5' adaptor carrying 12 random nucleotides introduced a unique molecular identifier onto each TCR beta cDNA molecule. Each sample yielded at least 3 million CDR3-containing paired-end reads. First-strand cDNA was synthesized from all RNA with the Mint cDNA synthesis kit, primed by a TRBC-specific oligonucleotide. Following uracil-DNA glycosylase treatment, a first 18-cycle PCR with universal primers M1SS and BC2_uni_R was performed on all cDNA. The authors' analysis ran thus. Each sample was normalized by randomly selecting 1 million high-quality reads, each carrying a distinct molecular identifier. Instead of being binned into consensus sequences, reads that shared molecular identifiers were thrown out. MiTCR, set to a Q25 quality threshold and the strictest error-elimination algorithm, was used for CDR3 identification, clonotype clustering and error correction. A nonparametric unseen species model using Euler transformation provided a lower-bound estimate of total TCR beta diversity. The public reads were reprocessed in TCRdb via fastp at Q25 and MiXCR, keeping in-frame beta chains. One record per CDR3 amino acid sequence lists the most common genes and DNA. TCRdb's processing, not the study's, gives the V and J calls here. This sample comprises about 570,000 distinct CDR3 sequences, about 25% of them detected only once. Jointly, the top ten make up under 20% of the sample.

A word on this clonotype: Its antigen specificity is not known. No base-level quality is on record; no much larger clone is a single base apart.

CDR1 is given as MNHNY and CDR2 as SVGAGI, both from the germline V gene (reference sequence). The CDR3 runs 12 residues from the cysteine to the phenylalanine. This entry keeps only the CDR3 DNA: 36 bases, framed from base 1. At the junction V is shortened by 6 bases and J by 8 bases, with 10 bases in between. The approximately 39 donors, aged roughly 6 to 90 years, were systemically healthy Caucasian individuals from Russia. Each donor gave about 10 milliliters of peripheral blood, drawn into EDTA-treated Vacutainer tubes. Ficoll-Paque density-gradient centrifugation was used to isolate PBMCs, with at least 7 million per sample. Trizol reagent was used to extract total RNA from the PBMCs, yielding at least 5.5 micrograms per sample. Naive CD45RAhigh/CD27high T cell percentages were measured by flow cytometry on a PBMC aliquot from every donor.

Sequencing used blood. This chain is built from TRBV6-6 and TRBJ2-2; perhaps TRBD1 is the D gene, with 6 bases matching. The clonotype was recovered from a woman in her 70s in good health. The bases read TGTGCCAGCAGGATACAGGGTGGGGAGCTGTTTTTT. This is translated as CASRIQGGELFF.